This TCR beta chain was captured by sequencing in a study of blood T cell repertoires in COVID-19. Study overall: Samples taken during acute and convalescent COVID-19 were collected in the United States, Italy and Spain. In each case, the material was cDNA or gDNA derived from T cells, B-cell-depleted T cells, or PBMCs.

Original handling: The authors estimated nucleated cell counts from reference gene primer amplification. Sequenced by immunoSEQ multiplex PCR; TCRdb stores in-frame clones only, minus some. The DNA was the basis for D and trimming; V, J and clone size are from that table. The sample lists about 310,000 clones, around 87% occurring once. The specimen was peripheral blood. The sequence came from a woman between 50 and 59 years old who had recovered from COVID-19.

The CDR3 protein is CASSFSGGLSYEQYF. The CDR3 coding sequence is TGTGCCAGCAGCTTTTCGGGGGGTCTCTCCTACGAGCAGTACTTC. The genes are TRBV5-5 and TRBJ2-7; 7 bases are a match to TRBD2. V was pared by 2 bases and J by 0 bases, with 5 bases of the junction left unmatched. Germline V gene lookup returns CDR1 SGHKS and CDR2 YYEKEE (reference sequence). The CDR3 length is 15 residues.